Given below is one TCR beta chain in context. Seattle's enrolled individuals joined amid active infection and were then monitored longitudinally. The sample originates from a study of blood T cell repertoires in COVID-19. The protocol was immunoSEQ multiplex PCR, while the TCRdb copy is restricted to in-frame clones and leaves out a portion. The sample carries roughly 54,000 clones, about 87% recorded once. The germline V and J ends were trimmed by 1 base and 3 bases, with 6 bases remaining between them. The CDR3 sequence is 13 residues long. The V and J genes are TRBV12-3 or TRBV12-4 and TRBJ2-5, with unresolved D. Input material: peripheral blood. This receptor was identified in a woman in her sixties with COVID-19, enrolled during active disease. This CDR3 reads CASSLGPKETQYF. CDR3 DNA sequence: TGTGCCAGCAGTTTAGGGCCGAAAGAGACCCAGTACTTC.